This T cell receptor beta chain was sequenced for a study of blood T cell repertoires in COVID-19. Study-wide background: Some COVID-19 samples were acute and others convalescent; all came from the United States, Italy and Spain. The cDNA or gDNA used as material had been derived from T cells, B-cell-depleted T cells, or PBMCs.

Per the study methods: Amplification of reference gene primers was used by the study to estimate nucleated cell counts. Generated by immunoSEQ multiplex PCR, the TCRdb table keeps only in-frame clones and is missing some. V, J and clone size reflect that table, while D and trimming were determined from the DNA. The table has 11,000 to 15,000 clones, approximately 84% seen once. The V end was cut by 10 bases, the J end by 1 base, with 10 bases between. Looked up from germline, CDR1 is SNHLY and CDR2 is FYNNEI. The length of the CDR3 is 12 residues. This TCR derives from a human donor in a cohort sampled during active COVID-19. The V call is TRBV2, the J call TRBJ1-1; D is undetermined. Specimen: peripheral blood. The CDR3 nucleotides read TGTGCCACCTCAATAGAGAACACTGAAGCTTTCTTT. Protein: CATSIENTEAFF.